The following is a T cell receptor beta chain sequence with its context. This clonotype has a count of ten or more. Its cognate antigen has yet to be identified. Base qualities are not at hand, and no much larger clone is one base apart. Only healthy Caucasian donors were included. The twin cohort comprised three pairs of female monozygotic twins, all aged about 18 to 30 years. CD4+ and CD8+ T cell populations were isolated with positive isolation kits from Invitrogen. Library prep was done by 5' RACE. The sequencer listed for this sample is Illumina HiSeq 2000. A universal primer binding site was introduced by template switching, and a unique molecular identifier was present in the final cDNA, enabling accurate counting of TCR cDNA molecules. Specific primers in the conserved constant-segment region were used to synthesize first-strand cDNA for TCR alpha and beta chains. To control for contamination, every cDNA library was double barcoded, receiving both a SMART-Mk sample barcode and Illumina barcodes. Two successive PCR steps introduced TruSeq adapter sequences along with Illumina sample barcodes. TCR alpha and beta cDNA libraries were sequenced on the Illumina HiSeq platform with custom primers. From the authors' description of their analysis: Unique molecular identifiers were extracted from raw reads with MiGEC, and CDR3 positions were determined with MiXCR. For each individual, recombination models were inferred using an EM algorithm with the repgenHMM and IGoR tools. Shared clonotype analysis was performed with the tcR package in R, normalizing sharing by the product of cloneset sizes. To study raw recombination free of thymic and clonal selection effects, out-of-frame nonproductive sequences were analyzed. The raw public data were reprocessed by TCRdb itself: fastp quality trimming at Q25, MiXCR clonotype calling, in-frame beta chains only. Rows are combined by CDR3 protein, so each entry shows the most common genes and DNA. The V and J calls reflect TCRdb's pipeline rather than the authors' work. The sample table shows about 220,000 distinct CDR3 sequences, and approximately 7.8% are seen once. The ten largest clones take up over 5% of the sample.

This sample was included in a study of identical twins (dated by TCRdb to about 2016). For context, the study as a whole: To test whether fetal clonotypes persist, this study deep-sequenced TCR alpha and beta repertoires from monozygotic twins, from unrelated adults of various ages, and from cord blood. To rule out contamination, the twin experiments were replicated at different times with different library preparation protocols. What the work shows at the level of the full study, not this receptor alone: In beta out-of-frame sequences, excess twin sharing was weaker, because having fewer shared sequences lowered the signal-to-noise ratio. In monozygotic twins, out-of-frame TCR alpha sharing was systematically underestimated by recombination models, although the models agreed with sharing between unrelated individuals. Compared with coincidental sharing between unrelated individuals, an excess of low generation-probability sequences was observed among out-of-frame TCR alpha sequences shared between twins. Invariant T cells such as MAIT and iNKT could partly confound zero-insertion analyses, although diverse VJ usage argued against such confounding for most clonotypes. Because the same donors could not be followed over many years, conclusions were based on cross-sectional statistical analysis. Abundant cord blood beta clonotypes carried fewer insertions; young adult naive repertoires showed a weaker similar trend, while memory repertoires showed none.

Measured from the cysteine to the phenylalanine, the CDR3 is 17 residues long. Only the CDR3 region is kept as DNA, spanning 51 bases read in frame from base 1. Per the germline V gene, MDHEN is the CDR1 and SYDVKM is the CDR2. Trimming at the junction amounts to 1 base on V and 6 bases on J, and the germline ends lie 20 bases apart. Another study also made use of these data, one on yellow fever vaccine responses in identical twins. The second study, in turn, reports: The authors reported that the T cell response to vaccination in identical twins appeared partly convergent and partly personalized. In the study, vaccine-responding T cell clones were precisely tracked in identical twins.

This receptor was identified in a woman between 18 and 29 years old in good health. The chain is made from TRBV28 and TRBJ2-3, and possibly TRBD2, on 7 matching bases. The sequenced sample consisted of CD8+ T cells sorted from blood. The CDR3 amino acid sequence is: CASSLFLGGAQLDTQYF. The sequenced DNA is TGTGCCAGCAGTTTATTCCTAGGGGGGGCCCAGTTGGATACGCAGTATTTT.